Presented here are 10 T cell receptor beta chains from one specimen sequenced in a study of blood T cell repertoires in COVID-19. The protocol was immunoSEQ multiplex PCR, while the TCRdb copy is restricted to in-frame clones and leaves out a portion. The sample includes more than 90,000 clones, 85% seen only once; the top ten take 38%. The sequencing sample was made of peripheral blood. The receptors stem from an older man with acute or convalescent COVID-19.

This clone was observed a single time. This chain links TRBV18 with TRBJ2-3, with 8 bases fitting TRBD2. V dropped 6 bases and J dropped 5; count of bases not matched to a gene: 13. This CDR3 region has 16 residues. Germline-derived CDR1 and CDR2 are KGHSH and LQKENI. Here the CDR3 DNA reads TGTGCCAGCTCCCTTTCGCAAGCGGGAGTTGTAGATACGCAGTATTTT. Its translation: CASSLSQAGVVDTQYF.

The chain has TRBV13 and TRBJ2-3; 8 bases fit TRBD1. V lost 5 bases and J lost 6; bases outside the gene matches: 7. The length of the CDR3 is 14 residues. Germline assignment: CDR1 PRHDT and CDR2 FYEKMQ (reference sequence). The DNA of the CDR3 is TGTGCCAGCAGCGCGACAGGGGCCGGGGATACGCAGTATTTT. This encodes CASSATGAGDTQYF.

The chain uses TRBV11-1 and TRBJ2-1, with 10 bases that match TRBD2. This CDR3 contains 15 residues. V dropped 2 bases and J dropped 10; count of bases not matched to a gene: 8. Germline values: CDR1 SGHAT, CDR2 FQDESV (reference sequence). In DNA, the CDR3 is TGTGCCAGCAGCTTACTAGCGGGAGTAGTTGGCGAGCAGTTCTTC. As protein: CASSLLAGVVGEQFF.

Written as DNA, the CDR3 is TGTGCCAGCTACCTATACCCCGGGGGAGGGAAGCAGTTCTTC. This encodes CASYLYPGGGKQFF. The chain links TRBV27 to TRBJ2-1; TRBD2 agrees at 7 bases. Losses at the gene ends were 8 bases for V and 11 bases for J; bases not matched to a gene: 15. This CDR3 comprises 14 residues. Germline V gene sequence: CDR1 MNHEY, CDR2 SMNVEV (reference sequence).

The V call is TRBV10-1, the J call TRBJ2-7; TRBD1 aligns across 7 bases. The V gene's germline CDR1 is WNHNN and CDR2 SYGVQD (reference sequence). The CDR3 runs 13 residues. V lost 9 bases to trimming and J lost 0 bases; unmatched junction nucleotides: 5. The CDR3 DNA reads as TGCGCCAGTAACGACAGGGACTCCTACGAGCAGTACTTC. As protein: CASNDRDSYEQYF.

The chain combines TRBV5-4 with TRBJ2-7, with 11 bases that match TRBD1. V lost 3 bases, J lost 2 bases, and 4 bases stayed unmatched. CDR3 size: 15 residues. Germline V lookup: CDR1 SGHNT, CDR2 YYREEE (reference sequence). The CDR3 here is CASSYPGQGAYEQYF. CDR3 nucleotides: TGTGCCAGCAGCTACCCGGGACAGGGGGCCTACGAGCAGTACTTC.

The chain joins TRBV27 to TRBJ2-7, with 9 bases fitting TRBD2. V shed 0 bases and J 1 base; nucleotides not matched to a gene: 4. The CDR3 consists of 16 residues. In germline, CDR1 is MNHEY, CDR2 SMNVEV (reference sequence). CDR3 protein: CASSLSRAGGSYEQYF. In DNA form, the CDR3 reads TGTGCCAGCAGTTTATCGAGAGCGGGAGGTTCCTACGAGCAGTACTTC.

The chain carries TRBV19 and TRBJ2-2; perhaps TRBD2 as D (5 bases). The CDR3 length is 18 residues. CDR1 is LNHDA, CDR2 SQIVND, per germline (reference sequence). Trimming took 1 base from V and 1 from J, leaving 16 bases between them. CDR3 nucleotide sequence: TGTGCCAGTAGTATAGTGCGAGGGATTGAGCTGAACACCGGGGAGCTGTTTTTT. It translates to CASSIVRGIELNTGELFF.

V and J are TRBV19 and TRBJ2-2; TRBD1 agrees at 8 bases. Germline CDR1 reads LNHDA; CDR2 reads SQIVND (reference sequence). CDR3 length: 15 amino acids. With 8 bases clipped from V and 2 bases from J, the junction kept 7 bases outside the gene matches. CDR3 residues: CASGDRRDNTGELFF. The DNA for the CDR3 is TGTGCCAGTGGGGACAGGAGAGATAACACCGGGGAGCTGTTTTTT.

This clone came up a few times. V and J are TRBV18 and TRBJ2-5; a weak D match, TRBD2 (6 bases). The V end was cut by 3 bases, the J end by 2 bases, with 10 bases between. The CDR3 is 14 amino acids. Germline assignment: CDR1 KGHSH and CDR2 LQKENI. CDR3 sequence reads: CASSPSGGQETQYF. CDR3 in DNA: TGTGCCAGCTCACCTTCAGGAGGGCAAGAGACCCAGTACTTC.